What follows are 14 T cell receptor beta chains derived from one specimen sequenced in a study of radiation and T cells in renal cell carcinoma. TCRdb's copy holds only in-frame clones and misses some; the assay was immunoSEQ multiplex PCR. The table shows about 34,000 clones, with more than 65% occurring only once. The time point denotes: blood 4 weeks post-SBRT, at nephrectomy. Described treatment: 15 Gy SBRT to primary tumor, nephrectomy 4 weeks later. Here the sequenced sample was blood, taken from a patient whose treatment included radiotherapy and nephrectomy. These receptors came from a man between 60 and 75 years old with renal cell carcinoma.

The rearrangement uses TRBV7-8 and TRBJ2-5; D call uncertain. Germline values: CDR1 SGHVS, CDR2 FQNEAQ. V lost 4 bases to trimming and J lost 9 bases, with 18 bases between them. The length of the CDR3 is 14 residues. The CDR3 nucleotides are TGTGCCAGCAGCTCTGAACTGGGATCGCGGTCCCAGTACTTC. This sequence encodes CASSSELGSRSQYF.

This clone was seen only once. V and J are TRBV9 and TRBJ2-7, with TRBD2 matching 7 bases. Per the germline V gene, CDR1 is SGDLS and CDR2 is YYNGEE. Unmatched junction bases numbered 8, after V lost 2 bases and J lost 6 bases. The CDR3 spans 14 residues. CDR3 loop: CASSVGGRGSEQYF. The DNA of the CDR3 is TGTGCCAGCAGCGTCGGGGGGAGAGGTAGCGAGCAGTACTTC.

The chain recombines TRBV6-5 with TRBJ1-2; D is ambiguous. This CDR3 is 14 amino acids long. The germline V gene encodes CDR1 MNHEY and CDR2 SVGAGI. V dropped 0 bases and J dropped 4 bases, with 9 bases sitting between them. CDR3 nucleotides: TGTGCCAGCAGTTACTCTCGGATTGCCTATGGCTACACCTTC. Translating gives CASSYSRIAYGYTF.

This clone was recorded once. The CDR3 DNA is TGTGCCAGCAGGGGAACCTACGGGGGCACTGAAGCTTTCTTT. Residues: CASRGTYGGTEAFF. The chain links TRBV6-1 to TRBJ1-1; D is possibly TRBD1 (5 bases). There are 14 residues in the CDR3. Trimming stripped 6 bases from V and 4 bases from J, with 15 bases between. Germline CDR1 and CDR2: MNHNS and SASEGT.

The chain is built from TRBV6-1 and TRBJ1-1; D possibly corresponds to TRBD1 (6 bases). Deletions cut 4 bases from V and 0 bases from J, with 15 bases between. The CDR3 contains 16 residues. CDR1 is MNHNS, CDR2 SASEGT, per germline. The CDR3 is CASSVGQGTVNTEAFF. CDR3 nucleotide sequence: TGTGCCAGCAGTGTGGGGCAGGGGACGGTGAACACTGAAGCTTTCTTT.

The chain joins TRBV4-1 to TRBJ2-6; D is undetermined. Germline V CDR1 and CDR2: MGHRA, YSYEKL. CDR3 length: 14 amino acids. The V and J ends lost 5 bases and 0 bases respectively, with 5 bases between them. As DNA, the CDR3 is TGCGCCAGCAGCTCATACTCTGGGGCCAACGTCCTGACTTTC. It is translated as CASSSYSGANVLTF.

V and J are TRBV5-5 and TRBJ2-5; D gene unclear. The CDR3 length is 14 residues. Between the trimmed V and J ends, which lost 2 bases and 0 bases, there was a span of 8 bases. From germline, CDR1 is SGHKS and CDR2 YYEKEE (reference sequence). The CDR3 loop reads CASSLPHNQETQYF. The DNA of the CDR3 is TGTGCCAGCAGCTTACCACATAACCAAGAGACCCAGTACTTC.

This clone has a single count. The chain has TRBV7-2 and TRBJ1-1, with D tentatively TRBD1 (5 bases). Deletions cut 5 bases from V and 4 bases from J, with 14 bases between. This CDR3 comprises 14 residues. In germline, CDR1 is SGHTA, CDR2 FQGNSA. CDR3 nucleotides: TGTGCCAGCAGCCGAGACAGAGGTCTCACTGAAGCTTTCTTT. Its translation: CASSRDRGLTEAFF.

The chain employs TRBV10-1 and TRBJ2-4, with TRBD2 matching over 10 bases. The V segment lost 2 bases and the J segment 6 bases; nucleotides outside the gene matches: 7. Germline CDR1 reads WNHNN; CDR2 reads SYGVQD (reference sequence). CDR3 size: 16 residues. The DNA of the CDR3 is TGCGCCAGCAGTGAGGGCCCCGGGACTAGCGTAAACATTCAGTACTTC. Translation: CASSEGPGTSVNIQYF.

The chain joins TRBV30 to TRBJ1-3; D is unresolved. This CDR3 is built from 12 residues. Germline V CDR1 and CDR2: GTSNPN, SVGIG (reference sequence). Between the trimmed V and J ends, which lost 0 bases and 4 bases, there was a span of 4 bases. The CDR3 coding sequence is TGTGCCTGGAGTGTACTCGGAAACACCATATATTTT. Residues: CAWSVLGNTIYF.

This chain links TRBV11-1 with TRBJ2-5; weak D call: TRBD1 (9 bases). Per germline, CDR1 SGHAT and CDR2 FQDESV (reference sequence). The CDR3 extends over 15 amino acids. Deletions cut 5 bases from V and 5 bases from J, with 18 bases between. The CDR3 DNA reads as TGTGCCAGCAGCCGGGGGGGACAGGGCGACGAGACCCAGTACTTC. This gives the protein CASSRGGQGDETQYF.

The chain employs TRBV5-1 and TRBJ2-7; 8 nucleotides line up with TRBD2. From germline, CDR1 is SGHRS and CDR2 YFSETQ. The V and J ends lost 10 bases and 3 bases, in that order; junction bases with no gene match: 9. This CDR3 is 13 amino acids long. CDR3 loop: CACLSGTNYEQYF. CDR3 DNA: TGCGCCTGCCTTAGCGGGACCAACTACGAGCAGTACTTC. Looking up the rest from reference TRBV5-1 and TRBJ2-7 gives the full variable domain: KAGVTQTPRYLIKTRGQQVTLSCSPISGHRSVSWYQQTPGQGLQFLFEYFSETQRNKGNFPGRFSGRQFSNSRSEMNVSTLELGDSALYLCACLSGTNYEQYFGPGTRLTVT.

The chain has TRBV2 and TRBJ1-4; D is possibly TRBD1 (6 bases). The germline CDR1 and CDR2 sequences are SNHLY and FYNNEI. The CDR3 consists of 14 residues. Between the trimmed V and J ends, which lost 7 bases and 5 bases, there was a span of 14 bases. In DNA form, the CDR3 reads TGTGCCAGCATCTGGGGGGCGGGGAATGAAAAACTGTTTTTT. Residues: CASIWGAGNEKLFF.

V and J are TRBV5-1 and TRBJ2-7; maybe TRBD2 (6 bases). CDR3 size: 16 residues. Trimming cost V 0 bases and J 2 bases, with 15 bases left between them. Germline V gene sequence: CDR1 SGHRS, CDR2 YFSETQ. CDR3 sequence reads: CASSLAPGGSTYEQYF. CDR3 nucleotide sequence: TGCGCCAGCAGCTTGGCCCCCGGGGGTTCTACCTACGAGCAGTACTTC.